Sequencing of this TCR beta chain was carried out in a study of neoadjuvant anti-PD-1 for oral cavity cancer. Study in general: Before surgery, most patients got three to four biweekly 3 mg/kg nivolumab doses. Non-progressing patients received a fourth nivolumab dose near day 43, then surgery on days 50-56.

Deletions cut 3 bases from V and 1 base from J, with 9 bases between. This CDR3 is built from 15 residues. CDR1 and CDR2 (germline): ENHRY, SYGVKD. Here immunoSEQ multiplex PCR was the method, and the copy in TCRdb shows in-frame clones only, minus some. The sample shows 17,000 or so clones, roughly 78% of them seen only once. Patients had HPV-negative, locally advanced oral cavity squamous cell carcinoma. This clone was recorded a few times. Sequenced material: PBMCs, taken before nivolumab (anti-PD-1) treatment. The clonotype originates from a person aged 35-80 years with oral cavity squamous cell carcinoma. This chain connects TRBV10-3 to TRBJ2-2; D not resolved. This CDR3 reads CAISDQTQNTGELFF. CDR3 in DNA: TGTGCCATCAGTGATCAGACTCAGAACACCGGGGAGCTGTTTTTT.